Presented here are 30 T cell receptor beta chains from one specimen sequenced in a study of CD8 T cells in Susac syndrome. With random hexamers, about 0.5 to 1 ug RNA was reverse transcribed. TCRdb independently ran MiXCR on the immunoSEQ multiplex PCR reads; one entry per CDR3 protein. Of 120,000 or so distinct CDR3 sequences in the sample, around 94% are singletons; the top ten hold about 0.098%. Sequenced sample: CD4+ T cells from PBMCs. These TCRs come from a human donor in good health.

The chain uses TRBV4-3 and TRBJ2-2, with 13 bases lining up with TRBD2. Looked up from germline, CDR1 is LGHNA and CDR2 is YSLEER. The CDR3 spans 16 residues. J lost 4 bases, V lost 4 bases, and 3 bases had no gene match. DNA for the CDR3: TGCGCCAGCAGCCCGGGACTAGCGGGATTCACCGGGGAGCTGTTTTTT. The encoded protein is CASSPGLAGFTGELFF.

The J gene is TRBJ2-4, the V gene TRBV14; D is undetermined. Germline CDR1 is SGHDN and CDR2 is FVKESK. The germline V and J ends were trimmed by 3 bases and 10 bases, with 10 bases remaining between them. CDR3 length: 12 residues. CDR3 residues: CASSQGLAIQYF. DNA for the CDR3: TGTGCCAGCAGCCAGGGCCTCGCTATTCAGTACTTC. The full variable domain, in which reference TRBV14 and TRBJ2-4 provide the parts outside the CDR3, is EAGVTQFPSHSVIEKGQTVTLRCDPISGHDNLYWYRRVMGKEIKFLLHFVKESKQDESGMPNNRFLAERTGGTYSTLKVQPAELEDSGVYFCASSQGLAIQYFGAGTRLSVL.

The chain uses TRBV7-2 and TRBJ2-3; 10 bases are shared with TRBD2. Germline-derived CDR1 and CDR2 are SGHTA and FQGNSA. The junction had 8 bases not matched to a gene; V was cut back by 2 bases and J by 9 bases. This CDR3 comprises 15 residues. The CDR3 DNA is TGTGCCAGCAGCTTAATGGGGACTAGCGTGGGGACGCAGTATTTT. This codes for CASSLMGTSVGTQYF.

The V call is TRBV28, the J call TRBJ1-1; 8 positions match TRBD1. V was clipped by 5 bases and J by 5 bases; unmatched bases: 10. CDR3 length equals 15 residues. Germline V gene lookup returns CDR1 MDHEN and CDR2 SYDVKM. The CDR3 bases are TGTGCCAGCAGTCTGACAGGGGCAGGTTTTACTGAAGCTTTCTTT. Amino acids: CASSLTGAGFTEAFF.

The CDR3 reads CASSLGVRDYGYTF. In DNA, the CDR3 is TGTGCCAGCAGTTTAGGGGTCCGAGACTATGGCTACACCTTC. The chain couples TRBV28 to TRBJ1-2; D not certain. The V end was cut by 2 bases, the J end by 3 bases, with 10 bases between. The V gene's germline CDR1 is MDHEN and CDR2 SYDVKM. The CDR3 is 14 residues long.

The V and J genes are TRBV19 and TRBJ1-1; the match to TRBD1 covers 7 bases. This CDR3 region has 13 residues. Per the germline V gene, CDR1 is LNHDA and CDR2 is SQIVND (reference sequence). V lost 7 bases, J lost 3 bases, and 5 bases stayed unmatched. In DNA form, the CDR3 reads TGTGCCAGTACCCCCAGGGGGTACACTGAAGCTTTCTTT. Its protein is CASTPRGYTEAFF.

The V gene is TRBV5-1, the J gene TRBJ2-5, with a possible D match to TRBD2 (6 bases). Trimming cost V 4 bases and J 5 bases, with 12 bases left between them. The germline gives CDR1 SGHRS, CDR2 YFSETQ. This CDR3 region has 13 residues. CDR3: CASSPGSGETQYF. CDR3 sequence (DNA): TGCGCCAGCAGCCCCGGGAGTGGGGAGACCCAGTACTTC.

V usage is TRBV29-1 and J usage is TRBJ2-1, with TRBD2 as a possible D gene (6 bases). The CDR3 has 13 amino acids. The germline CDR1 and CDR2 sequences are SQVTM and ANQGSEA. Deletions cut 4 bases from V and 6 bases from J, with 13 bases between. Here the CDR3 DNA reads TGCAGCGTTGCACTGGACTACCCCAATGAGCAGTTCTTC. This encodes CSVALDYPNEQFF.

This clonotype is a singleton in its sample. J is TRBJ1-5 and V is TRBV12-3 or TRBV12-4; 7 nucleotides line up with TRBD1. The CDR3 loop spans 15 amino acids. The V gene end was trimmed by 9 bases and the J gene end by 0 bases; junction bases not matched to a gene: 8. The CDR3 nucleotides read TGTGCCAGTAAAGGGGGCAGACATAGCAATCAGCCCCAGCATTTT. Residues: CASKGGRHSNQPQHF.

The V call is TRBV19, the J call TRBJ2-7; possible D gene TRBD2, 6 bases. Germline assignment: CDR1 LNHDA and CDR2 SQIVND (reference sequence). V was trimmed by 5 bases and J by 6 bases, leaving 14 bases between them. The CDR3 consists of 13 residues. The CDR3 DNA follows: TGTGCCAGTAGTGTCAGACTGGGGGGCGAGCAGTACTTC. Its translation is CASSVRLGGEQYF.

The chain has TRBV27 and TRBJ2-7, with D possibly matching TRBD1 (6 bases). This CDR3 is built from 14 residues. V lost 6 bases and J lost 5, with 17 bases in between. Germline CDR1 and CDR2: MNHEY and SMNVEV (reference sequence). CDR3 region: CASSTGTGWNEQYF. CDR3 nucleotides: TGTGCCAGCAGCACCGGCACAGGGTGGAACGAGCAGTACTTC.

The chain has TRBV6-2 or TRBV6-3 and TRBJ2-2; TRBD2 agrees at 7 bases. CDR1 and CDR2 from the germline V gene are MNHEY and SVGEGT. The CDR3 is 19 residues long. V dropped 3 bases and J dropped 2; count of bases not matched to a gene: 15. The DNA for the CDR3 is TGTGCCAGCAGTTATCTGGGGAAGGCTAGCGGAGTAAACACCGGGGAGCTGTTTTTT. Protein: CASSYLGKASGVNTGELFF.

The genes are TRBV19 and TRBJ2-7; TRBD1 matches 9 bases. The junction had 5 bases not matched to a gene; V was cut back by 6 bases and J by 2 bases. The CDR3 contains 14 residues. Germline values: CDR1 LNHDA, CDR2 SQIVND (reference sequence). The CDR3 DNA reads TGTGCCAGTAGCCCCCGGACAGGGGCCTACGAGCAGTACTTC. It yields the protein CASSPRTGAYEQYF.

V usage is TRBV6-5 and J usage is TRBJ2-7; D ambiguous. The V gene lost 2 bases and the J gene lost 0 bases, with 11 bases spanning the gap. The CDR3 length is 15 residues. Germline V lookup: CDR1 MNHEY, CDR2 SVGAGI. CDR3 loop: CASSYDGGNSYEQYF. CDR3 bases: TGTGCCAGCAGTTACGATGGCGGTAACTCCTACGAGCAGTACTTC.

V gene TRBV7-9 combines with J gene TRBJ1-1, with 7 bases matching TRBD1. Trimming cost V 1 base and J 8 bases; bases outside gene matches: 4. The CDR3 runs 13 residues. The germline V gene has CDR1 SEHNR and CDR2 FQNEAQ (reference sequence). The CDR3 DNA follows: TGTGCCAGCAGCTTAGGACAGGGCGTCGAAGCTTTCTTT. Protein sequence: CASSLGQGVEAFF.

This chain uses TRBV9 with TRBJ2-7, with 9 bases aligning to TRBD2. The CDR3 sequence is 15 residues long. Germline assignment: CDR1 SGDLS and CDR2 YYNGEE. The V and J ends lost 4 bases and 5 bases, in that order; junction bases with no gene match: 10. The CDR3 region is CASSPMGLAGHEQYF. The CDR3 nucleotides are TGTGCCAGCAGCCCCATGGGGCTAGCGGGGCACGAGCAGTACTTC.

The chain carries TRBV2 and TRBJ1-5; the D is unclear. Germline assignment: CDR1 SNHLY and CDR2 FYNNEI. The germline V and J ends were trimmed by 7 bases and 3 bases, with 10 bases remaining between them. CDR3 length equals 13 residues. CDR3 loop: CASTAQLNQPQHF. In DNA form, the CDR3 reads TGTGCCAGCACAGCACAGCTCAATCAGCCCCAGCATTTT.

V gene TRBV18 combines with J gene TRBJ2-7, with D tentatively TRBD2 (6 bases). Between the trimmed V and J ends, which lost 2 bases and 5 bases, there was a span of 13 bases. Germline values: CDR1 KGHSH, CDR2 LQKENI. The CDR3 has 14 amino acids. The DNA of the CDR3 is TGTGCCAGCTCACCAGCGGCAGGGAGGAACGAGCAGTACTTC. Protein product: CASSPAAGRNEQYF.

The rearrangement joins TRBV5-1 to TRBJ2-2, with 7 bases lining up with TRBD2. CDR3 length: 16 amino acids. The trim removed 3 bases at V and 3 bases at J, leaving 8 bases unmatched. Germline-derived CDR1 and CDR2 are SGHRS and YFSETQ. CDR3 region: CASSSSSAGDTGELFF. DNA for the CDR3: TGCGCCAGCAGCTCTTCCAGCGCGGGAGACACCGGGGAGCTGTTTTTT.

The genes are TRBV2 and TRBJ2-1; 8 bases line up with TRBD2. J gave up 1 base and V 0 bases, and 2 bases lay outside the gene matches. CDR3 length: 16 amino acids. The germline CDR1 and CDR2 sequences are SNHLY and FYNNEI. This chain's CDR3 is CASSEASGSSYNEQFF. The CDR3, as DNA: TGTGCCAGCAGTGAAGCGAGCGGGAGTTCCTACAATGAGCAGTTCTTC.

The chain links TRBV5-4 to TRBJ2-7, with TRBD2 matching over 8 bases. The J segment lost 1 base and the V segment lost 5 bases, leaving 8 bases of the junction unmatched. The CDR3 spans 15 residues. The germline CDR1 and CDR2 sequences are SGHNT and YYREEE (reference sequence). The CDR3 reads CASRRGTRESYEQYF. As DNA, the CDR3 is TGTGCCAGCAGGCGCGGGACTAGAGAGTCCTACGAGCAGTACTTC.

The chain joins TRBV29-1 to TRBJ2-1; D possibly matches TRBD1 or TRBD2 (5 bases each). CDR1 is SQVTM and CDR2 is ANQGSEA in the germline V gene. V gave up 2 bases and J gave up 5 bases, with 10 bases separating them. This CDR3 is 13 amino acids long. Written as DNA, the CDR3 is TGCAGCGTTGAAAGGGACCGCAACAATGAGCAGTTCTTC. Translation gives CSVERDRNNEQFF.

The chain has TRBV20-1 and TRBJ2-7, with D tentatively TRBD2 (6 bases). Deletions cut 3 bases from V and 1 base from J, with 16 bases between. This CDR3 region has 15 residues. Germline lookup yields CDR1 DFQATT and CDR2 SNEGSKA (reference sequence). The CDR3 sequence is CSASPRSGVSYEQYF. The CDR3 bases are TGCAGTGCTAGTCCCCGCTCGGGGGTTTCCTACGAGCAGTACTTC.

V is TRBV28 and J is TRBJ1-5; the D gene is possibly TRBD1 (5 bases). The CDR3 consists of 14 residues. CDR1 and CDR2 from the germline V gene are MDHEN and SYDVKM. Trimming left V 6 bases short and J 3 bases short, with 12 bases between. The CDR3 region has the DNA TGTGCCAGCAGCGTGGGGGGGACCAATCAGCCCCAGCATTTT. It is translated as CASSVGGTNQPQHF.

Details on this clonotype: The junction departs from the called germline gene at one end, perhaps through a read error. The rearrangement uses TRBV5-6 and TRBJ2-3; 14 bases line up with TRBD2. This CDR3 comprises 16 residues. CDR1 is SGHDT, CDR2 YYEEEE, per germline. CDR3 bases: TGTGCCAGCACCTTGGGACTAGCGGGAGAACAAGATACGCAGTATTTT. Amino acid sequence: CASTLGLAGEQDTQYF.

This chain's CDR3 is CASSFAEKFDLRYNEQFF. CDR3 DNA sequence: TGTGCCAGCAGCTTCGCGGAAAAATTTGACCTAAGGTACAATGAGCAGTTCTTC. V usage is TRBV5-6 and J usage is TRBJ2-1; D remains unclear. Germline V gene lookup returns CDR1 SGHDT and CDR2 YYEEEE. The V end lost 2 bases, the J end lost 4 bases, and 22 bases lay between the germline ends. There are 18 residues in the CDR3.

The chain is built from TRBV5-1 and TRBJ2-3; D might be TRBD1 or TRBD2, each matching 5 bases. V was pared by 4 bases and J by 2 bases, with 17 bases between. The germline gives CDR1 SGHRS, CDR2 YFSETQ. The CDR3 sequence is 16 residues long. This chain's CDR3 is CASSAVPGGLTDTQYF. DNA for the CDR3: TGCGCCAGCAGCGCAGTCCCTGGGGGTCTCACAGATACGCAGTATTTT. Full variable domain (remainder filled in from reference TRBV5-1 and TRBJ2-3): KAGVTQTPRYLIKTRGQQVTLSCSPISGHRSVSWYQQTPGQGLQFLFEYFSETQRNKGNFPGRFSGRQFSNSRSEMNVSTLELGDSALYLCASSAVPGGLTDTQYFGPGTRLTVL.

This rearrangement joins TRBV30 to TRBJ1-2; no definite D call. Germline V gene data show CDR1 as GTSNPN and CDR2 as SVGIG (reference sequence). The length of the CDR3 is 12 residues. The V end was cut by 4 bases, the J end by 10 bases, with 16 bases between. The CDR3 sequence: CAWILGAFDYTF. The CDR3 DNA reads TGTGCCTGGATCCTCGGCGCGTTCGACTACACCTTC.

The chain recombines TRBV11-2 with TRBJ2-5; 10 bases fit TRBD2. V shed 1 base and J 2 bases; nucleotides not matched to a gene: 10. The germline V gene encodes CDR1 SGHAT and CDR2 FQNNGV. The CDR3 contains 18 residues. The CDR3 is CASSLVLGLADEQETQYF. The CDR3 coding sequence is TGTGCCAGCAGCTTAGTATTAGGACTAGCGGATGAACAAGAGACCCAGTACTTC.

This clonotype was counted a single time. J is TRBJ1-1 and V is TRBV4-2, with D tentatively TRBD1 (5 bases). CDR1 and CDR2 (germline): LGHNA, YNFKEQ. The germline V and J ends were trimmed by 2 bases and 6 bases, with 13 bases remaining between them. This CDR3 is built from 14 residues. This CDR3 is CASSQNPRVPEAFF. CDR3 DNA: TGTGCCAGCAGCCAAAACCCCAGGGTTCCTGAAGCTTTCTTT.